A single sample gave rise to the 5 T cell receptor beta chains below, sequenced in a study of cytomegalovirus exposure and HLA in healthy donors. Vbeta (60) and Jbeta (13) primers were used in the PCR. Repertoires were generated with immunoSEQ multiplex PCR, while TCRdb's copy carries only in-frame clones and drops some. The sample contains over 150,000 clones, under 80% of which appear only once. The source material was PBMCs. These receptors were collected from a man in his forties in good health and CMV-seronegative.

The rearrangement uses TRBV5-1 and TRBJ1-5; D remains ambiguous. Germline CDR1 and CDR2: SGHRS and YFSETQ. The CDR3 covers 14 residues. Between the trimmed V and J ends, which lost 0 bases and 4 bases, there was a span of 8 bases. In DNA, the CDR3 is TGCGCCAGCAGCTTGGATTCCGCGAATCAGCCCCAGCATTTT. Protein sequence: CASSLDSANQPQHF.

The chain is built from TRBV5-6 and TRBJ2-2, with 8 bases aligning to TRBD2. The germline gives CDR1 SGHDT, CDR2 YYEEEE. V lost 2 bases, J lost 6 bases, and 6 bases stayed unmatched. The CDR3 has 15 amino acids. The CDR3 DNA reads TGTGCCAGCAGCTTAATCGGCGGGGGGTCCGGGGAGCTGTTTTTT. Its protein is CASSLIGGGSGELFF.

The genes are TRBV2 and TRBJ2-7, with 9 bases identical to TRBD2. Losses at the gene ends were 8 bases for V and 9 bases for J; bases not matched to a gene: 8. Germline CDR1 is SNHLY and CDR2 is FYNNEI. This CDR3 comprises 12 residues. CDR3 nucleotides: TGTGCCAGCGGAGGGCTAGCGGGGTTGCAGTACTTC. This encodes CASGGLAGLQYF.

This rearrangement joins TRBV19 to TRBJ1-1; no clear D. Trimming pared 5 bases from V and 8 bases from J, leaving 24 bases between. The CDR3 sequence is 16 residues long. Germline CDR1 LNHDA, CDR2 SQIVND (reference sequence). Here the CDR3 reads CASSPQAGRGEKEAFF. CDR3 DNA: TGTGCCAGTAGTCCCCAAGCGGGCCGTGGTGAGAAAGAAGCTTTCTTT.

The CDR3 region is CASSGLGAVTEAFF. As DNA, the CDR3 is TGTGCCAGCAGCGGGCTTGGGGCGGTCACTGAAGCTTTCTTT. This chain links TRBV11-1 with TRBJ1-1, with D maybe TRBD1 (5 bases). V dropped 5 bases and J dropped 4 bases, with 14 bases sitting between them. This CDR3 is 14 amino acids long. Germline V gene lookup returns CDR1 SGHAT and CDR2 FQDESV (reference sequence).